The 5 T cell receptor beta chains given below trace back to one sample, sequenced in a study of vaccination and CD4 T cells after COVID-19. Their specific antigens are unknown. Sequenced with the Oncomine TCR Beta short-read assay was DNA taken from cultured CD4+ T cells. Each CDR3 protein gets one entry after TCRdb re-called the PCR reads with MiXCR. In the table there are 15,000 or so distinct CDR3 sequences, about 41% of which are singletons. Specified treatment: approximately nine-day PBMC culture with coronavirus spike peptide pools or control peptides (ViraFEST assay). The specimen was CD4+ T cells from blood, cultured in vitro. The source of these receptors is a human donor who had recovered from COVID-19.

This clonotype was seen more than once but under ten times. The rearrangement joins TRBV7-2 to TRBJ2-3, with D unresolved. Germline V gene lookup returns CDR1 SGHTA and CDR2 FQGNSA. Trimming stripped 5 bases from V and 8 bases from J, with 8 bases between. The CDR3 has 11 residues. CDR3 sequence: CASSPRGTQYF. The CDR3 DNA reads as TGTGCCAGCAGCCCCCGTGGTACGCAGTATTTT.

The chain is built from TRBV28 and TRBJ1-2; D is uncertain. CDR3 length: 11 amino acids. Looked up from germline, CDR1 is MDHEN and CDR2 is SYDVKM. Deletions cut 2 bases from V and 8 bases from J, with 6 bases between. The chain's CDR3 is CASSLTVGYTF. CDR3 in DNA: TGTGCCAGCAGTTTAACCGTCGGCTACACCTTC.

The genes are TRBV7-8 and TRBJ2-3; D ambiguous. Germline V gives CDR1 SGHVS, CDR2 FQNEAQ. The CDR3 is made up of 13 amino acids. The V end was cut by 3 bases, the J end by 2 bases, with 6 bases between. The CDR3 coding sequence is TGTGCCAGCAGCTTTGGCTTCACAGATACGCAGTATTTT. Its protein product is CASSFGFTDTQYF.

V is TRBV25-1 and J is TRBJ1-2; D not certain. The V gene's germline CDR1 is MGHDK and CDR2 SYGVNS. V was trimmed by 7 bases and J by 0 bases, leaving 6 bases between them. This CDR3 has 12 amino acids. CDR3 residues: CASNGANYGYTF. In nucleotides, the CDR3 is TGTGCCAGCAACGGGGCTAACTATGGCTACACCTTC.

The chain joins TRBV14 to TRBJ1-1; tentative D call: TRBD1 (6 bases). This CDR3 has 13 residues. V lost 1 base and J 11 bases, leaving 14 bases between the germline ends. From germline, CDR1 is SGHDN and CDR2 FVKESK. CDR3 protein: CASSQGARGWAFF. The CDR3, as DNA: TGTGCCAGCAGCCAAGGGGCGAGGGGGTGGGCTTTCTTT.